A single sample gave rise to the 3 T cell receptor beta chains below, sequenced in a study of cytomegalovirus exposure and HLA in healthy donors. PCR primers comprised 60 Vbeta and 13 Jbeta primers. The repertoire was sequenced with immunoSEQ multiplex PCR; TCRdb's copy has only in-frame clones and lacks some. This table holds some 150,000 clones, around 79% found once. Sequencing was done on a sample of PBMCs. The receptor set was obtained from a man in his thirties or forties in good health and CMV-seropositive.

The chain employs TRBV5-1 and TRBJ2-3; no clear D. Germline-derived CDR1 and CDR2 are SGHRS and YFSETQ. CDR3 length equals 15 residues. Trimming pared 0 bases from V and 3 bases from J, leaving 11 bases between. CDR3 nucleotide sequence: TGCGCCAGCAGCTTGGATTCCCTATATACAGATACGCAGTATTTT. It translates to CASSLDSLYTDTQYF.

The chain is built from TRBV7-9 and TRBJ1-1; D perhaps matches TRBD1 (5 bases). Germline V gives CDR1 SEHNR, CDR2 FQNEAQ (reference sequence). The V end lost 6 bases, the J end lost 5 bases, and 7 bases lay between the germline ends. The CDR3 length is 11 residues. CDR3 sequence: CASRGETEAFF. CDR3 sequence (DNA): TGTGCCAGCAGAGGGGAAACTGAAGCTTTCTTT.

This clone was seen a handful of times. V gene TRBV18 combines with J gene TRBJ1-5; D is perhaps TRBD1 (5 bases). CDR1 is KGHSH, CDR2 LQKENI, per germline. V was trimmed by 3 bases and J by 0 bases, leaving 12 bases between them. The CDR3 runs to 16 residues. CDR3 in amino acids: CASSPSRDYSNQPQHF. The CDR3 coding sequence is TGTGCCAGCTCACCGTCCAGGGACTATAGCAATCAGCCCCAGCATTTT.